These T cell receptor beta chains were read from a single sample in a study of CD8+ T cells in alopecia areata. Profiled with immunoSEQ multiplex PCR; TCRdb holds only in-frame clones, not every one. The sample carries roughly 150,000 clones, around three fifths recorded once. The sample was CD4+ T cells sorted from blood, taken at week 0. All receptors derive from a human donor with alopecia areata. Each CDR3 is given with its conserved first and last residue. The D gene is left open where the match is weak. The size field is filled for only some rows; it gives once, few, many or a size class.

j_call: TRBJ1-2
clone_size: -
cdr3_length: 13
d_call: TRBD1
v_call: TRBV2
cdr3_aa: CASNWDSNYGYTF
cdr3_nt: TGTGCCAGCAACTGGGACAGCAACTATGGCTACACCTTC

j_call: TRBJ2-5
clone_size: -
cdr3_length: 15
d_call: -
v_call: TRBV7-9
cdr3_aa: CASSQGLIRQETQYF
cdr3_nt: TGTGCCAGCAGCCAAGGGCTGATAAGACAAGAGACCCAGTACTTC

j_call: TRBJ2-7
clone_size: few
cdr3_length: 11
d_call: -
v_call: TRBV13
cdr3_aa: CASSPRYEQYF
cdr3_nt: TGTGCCAGCAGCCCGCGATACGAGCAGTACTTC

j_call: TRBJ1-2
clone_size: few
cdr3_length: 13
d_call: -
v_call: TRBV30
cdr3_aa: CAWNLQGDGGYTF
cdr3_nt: TGTGCCTGGAACCTACAGGGAGATGGTGGCTACACCTTC

j_call: TRBJ1-5
clone_size: few
cdr3_length: 17
d_call: TRBD1
v_call: TRBV7-2
cdr3_aa: CASSLFPDRGGNQPQHF
cdr3_nt: TGTGCCAGCAGCTTATTCCCGGACAGGGGTGGCAATCAGCCCCAGCATTTT

j_call: TRBJ2-3
clone_size: -
cdr3_length: 13
d_call: -
v_call: TRBV9
cdr3_aa: CATGQSSTDTQYF
cdr3_nt: TGTGCCACCGGACAGTCCAGCACAGATACGCAGTATTTT

j_call: TRBJ1-6
clone_size: -
cdr3_length: 14
d_call: -
v_call: TRBV29-1
cdr3_aa: CSAPDGEKNSPLHF
cdr3_nt: TGCAGCGCCCCGGATGGAGAGAAAAATTCACCCCTCCACTTT

j_call: TRBJ1-2
clone_size: -
cdr3_length: 12
d_call: -
v_call: TRBV6-5
cdr3_aa: CASRPSGGGYTF
cdr3_nt: TGTGCCAGCAGGCCTTCCGGGGGTGGCTACACCTTC

j_call: TRBJ2-6
clone_size: -
cdr3_length: 16
d_call: -
v_call: TRBV7-6
cdr3_aa: CASSLGSDSGANVLTF
cdr3_nt: TGTGCCAGCAGCTTAGGGTCGGACTCTGGGGCCAACGTCCTGACTTTC

j_call: TRBJ1-5
clone_size: -
cdr3_length: 13
d_call: -
v_call: TRBV19
cdr3_aa: CASRNDWGQPQHF
cdr3_nt: TGTGCCAGTCGGAACGATTGGGGCCAGCCCCAGCATTTT

j_call: TRBJ2-7
clone_size: -
cdr3_length: 13
d_call: TRBD1
v_call: TRBV29-1
cdr3_aa: CSAAGQGDYEQYF
cdr3_nt: TGCAGCGCCGCGGGACAGGGGGATTACGAGCAGTACTTC

j_call: TRBJ2-7
clone_size: -
cdr3_length: 10
d_call: -
v_call: TRBV2
cdr3_aa: CASSESEQYF
cdr3_nt: TGTGCCAGCAGTGAGAGCGAGCAGTACTTC

j_call: TRBJ1-1
clone_size: once
cdr3_length: 14
d_call: -
v_call: TRBV30
cdr3_aa: CASNGPPRNTEAFF
cdr3_nt: TGTGCCTCCAATGGCCCTCCGCGGAACACTGAAGCTTTCTTT

j_call: TRBJ2-2
clone_size: -
cdr3_length: 16
d_call: -
v_call: TRBV5-6
cdr3_aa: CASSLGRKRSAGELFF
cdr3_nt: TGTGCCAGCAGCTTGGGTCGGAAAAGGAGCGCCGGGGAGCTGTTTTTT

j_call: TRBJ1-2
clone_size: few
cdr3_length: 13
d_call: TRBD1
v_call: TRBV30
cdr3_aa: CAWRDSGAYGYTF
cdr3_nt: TGTGCCTGGCGGGACAGTGGGGCCTATGGCTACACCTTC

j_call: TRBJ2-4
clone_size: -
cdr3_length: 13
d_call: -
v_call: TRBV21-1
cdr3_aa: CASSSGGINIQYF
cdr3_nt: TGTGCCAGCAGCAGCGGGGGAATAAACATTCAGTACTTC

j_call: TRBJ2-5
clone_size: -
cdr3_length: 16
d_call: -
v_call: TRBV5-1
cdr3_aa: CASSLQGPLVQETQYF
cdr3_nt: TGCGCCAGCAGCTTGCAGGGGCCGTTGGTCCAAGAGACCCAGTACTTC

j_call: TRBJ2-3
clone_size: few
cdr3_length: 15
d_call: TRBD2
v_call: TRBV29-1
cdr3_aa: CSVETLAGSTDTQYF
cdr3_nt: TGCAGCGTTGAGACTTTAGCGGGGAGCACAGATACGCAGTATTTT

j_call: TRBJ1-2
clone_size: once
cdr3_length: 13
d_call: -
v_call: TRBV4-1
cdr3_aa: CASSRPGNYGYTF
cdr3_nt: TGCGCCAGCAGCCGCCCGGGAAACTATGGCTACACCTTC

j_call: TRBJ2-3
clone_size: -
cdr3_length: 14
d_call: TRBD2
v_call: TRBV10-3
cdr3_aa: CAIENSGGTDTQYF
cdr3_nt: TGTGCCATCGAGAATAGCGGGGGCACAGATACGCAGTATTTT

j_call: TRBJ1-6
clone_size: -
cdr3_length: 14
d_call: -
v_call: TRBV7-9
cdr3_aa: CASRRGQMNSPLHF
cdr3_nt: TGTGCCAGCAGGCGCGGACAGATGAATTCACCCCTCCACTTT

j_call: TRBJ2-1
clone_size: -
cdr3_length: 12
d_call: TRBD1
v_call: TRBV29-1
cdr3_aa: CSVEGTDNEQFF
cdr3_nt: TGCAGCGTTGAGGGGACAGACAATGAGCAGTTCTTC

j_call: TRBJ1-2
clone_size: -
cdr3_length: 11
d_call: -
v_call: TRBV30
cdr3_aa: CAWRWGGGYTF
cdr3_nt: TGTGCCTGGAGATGGGGAGGTGGCTACACCTTC

j_call: TRBJ2-5
clone_size: few
cdr3_length: 13
d_call: TRBD1
v_call: TRBV23-1
cdr3_aa: CATTDRDKETQYF
cdr3_nt: TGCGCCACGACCGACAGGGACAAAGAGACCCAGTACTTC

j_call: TRBJ2-3
clone_size: -
cdr3_length: 15
d_call: TRBD1
v_call: TRBV7-2
cdr3_aa: CASSSGQGSTDTQYF
cdr3_nt: TGTGCCAGCAGCTCTGGACAGGGGAGCACAGATACGCAGTATTTT

j_call: TRBJ1-5
clone_size: -
cdr3_length: 14
d_call: -
v_call: TRBV7-9
cdr3_aa: CASSLGGVNQPQHF
cdr3_nt: TGTGCCAGCAGCCTAGGGGGAGTCAATCAGCCCCAGCATTTT

j_call: TRBJ2-3
clone_size: few
cdr3_length: 13
d_call: -
v_call: TRBV29-1
cdr3_aa: CSVEGQMADTQYF
cdr3_nt: TGCAGCGTTGAAGGACAGATGGCAGATACGCAGTATTTT

j_call: TRBJ1-2
clone_size: once
cdr3_length: 15
d_call: -
v_call: TRBV2
cdr3_aa: CASSQEAGLSYGYTF
cdr3_nt: TGTGCCAGCAGCCAAGAAGCCGGGCTAAGCTATGGCTACACCTTC

j_call: TRBJ2-6
clone_size: -
cdr3_length: 15
d_call: -
v_call: TRBV7-9
cdr3_aa: CASSPGTSGANVLTF
cdr3_nt: TGTGCCAGCAGCCCAGGGACTTCTGGGGCCAACGTCCTGACTTTC

j_call: TRBJ2-7
clone_size: -
cdr3_length: 14
d_call: -
v_call: TRBV5-1
cdr3_aa: CASSPSAPSYEQYF
cdr3_nt: TGCGCCAGCAGCCCGAGCGCCCCTTCCTACGAGCAGTACTTC

j_call: TRBJ1-6
clone_size: few
cdr3_length: 16
d_call: TRBD1
v_call: TRBV9
cdr3_aa: CASSPIDRGKNSPLHF
cdr3_nt: TGTGCCAGCAGCCCCATCGACAGGGGAAAAAATTCACCCCTCCACTTT

j_call: TRBJ1-2
clone_size: -
cdr3_length: 15
d_call: TRBD1
v_call: TRBV29-1
cdr3_aa: CSVADEGQGSYGYTF
cdr3_nt: TGCAGCGTTGCCGACGAAGGACAGGGGAGCTATGGCTACACCTTC

j_call: TRBJ2-3
clone_size: -
cdr3_length: 15
d_call: -
v_call: TRBV10-3
cdr3_aa: CAISEGRSPSDTQYF
cdr3_nt: TGTGCCATCAGTGAGGGGCGCTCCCCGTCAGATACGCAGTATTTT

j_call: TRBJ2-5
clone_size: -
cdr3_length: 15
d_call: TRBD2
v_call: TRBV7-8
cdr3_aa: CASSPRLAHQETQYF
cdr3_nt: TGTGCCAGCAGCCCCCGACTAGCGCATCAAGAGACCCAGTACTTC

j_call: TRBJ1-4
clone_size: -
cdr3_length: 15
d_call: -
v_call: TRBV5-1
cdr3_aa: CASSSYRPEKEKLFF
cdr3_nt: TGCGCCAGCAGCTCCTATCGACCAGAGAAAGAAAAACTGTTTTTT

j_call: TRBJ2-3
clone_size: -
cdr3_length: 15
d_call: -
v_call: TRBV27
cdr3_aa: CASSLSPGYTDTQYF
cdr3_nt: TGTGCCAGCAGTTTATCTCCAGGGTATACAGATACGCAGTATTTT

j_call: TRBJ1-1
clone_size: few
cdr3_length: 13
d_call: -
v_call: TRBV14
cdr3_aa: CASSQEAVPVAFF
cdr3_nt: TGTGCCAGCAGCCAAGAGGCGGTCCCGGTAGCTTTCTTT

j_call: TRBJ2-1
clone_size: -
cdr3_length: 15
d_call: -
v_call: TRBV18
cdr3_aa: CASSPGQFSYNEQFF
cdr3_nt: TGTGCCAGCTCACCTGGACAGTTCTCCTACAATGAGCAGTTCTTC

j_call: TRBJ1-1
clone_size: few
cdr3_length: 14
d_call: TRBD1
v_call: TRBV29-1
cdr3_aa: CSVGQGLKNTEAFF
cdr3_nt: TGCAGCGTTGGACAGGGTCTAAAGAACACTGAAGCTTTCTTT

j_call: TRBJ1-2
clone_size: -
cdr3_length: 15
d_call: -
v_call: TRBV19
cdr3_aa: CASSEAWGANYGYTF
cdr3_nt: TGTGCCAGTAGTGAGGCGTGGGGAGCTAACTATGGCTACACCTTC

j_call: TRBJ1-5
clone_size: few
cdr3_length: 12
d_call: -
v_call: TRBV29-1
cdr3_aa: CSVVSGNQPQHF
cdr3_nt: TGCAGCGTTGTCTCGGGGAACCAGCCCCAGCATTTT

j_call: TRBJ2-5
clone_size: few
cdr3_length: 13
d_call: -
v_call: TRBV5-4
cdr3_aa: CASSLPQRETQYF
cdr3_nt: TGTGCCAGCAGCTTACCGCAAAGGGAGACCCAGTACTTC

j_call: TRBJ1-2
clone_size: -
cdr3_length: 14
d_call: TRBD1
v_call: TRBV25-1
cdr3_aa: CASGPTDRVSGYTF
cdr3_nt: TGTGCCAGCGGACCAACAGACAGGGTGAGCGGCTACACCTTC

j_call: TRBJ2-1
clone_size: -
cdr3_length: 14
d_call: -
v_call: TRBV4-1
cdr3_aa: CASSQDGPEDEQFF
cdr3_nt: TGCGCCAGCAGCCAAGATGGTCCAGAGGATGAGCAGTTCTTC

j_call: TRBJ1-1
clone_size: few
cdr3_length: 14
d_call: -
v_call: TRBV10-3
cdr3_aa: CAIRPTELNTEAFF
cdr3_nt: TGTGCCATCAGACCGACAGAATTGAACACTGAAGCTTTCTTT

j_call: TRBJ1-4
clone_size: -
cdr3_length: 15
d_call: TRBD1
v_call: TRBV6-5
cdr3_aa: CASRGDRGPTEKLFF
cdr3_nt: TGTGCCAGCAGGGGTGACAGGGGGCCCACGGAAAAACTGTTTTTT

j_call: TRBJ1-2
clone_size: -
cdr3_length: 14
d_call: -
v_call: TRBV28
cdr3_aa: CASSLGTYNYGYTF
cdr3_nt: TGTGCCAGCAGTTTAGGCACTTATAACTATGGCTACACCTTC